Listed here are 27 T cell receptor beta chains from one sample, sequenced in a study of CD8 T cells in Susac syndrome. An input of roughly 0.45 to 1 ug of RNA was subjected to reverse transcription using random hexamers. MiXCR, applied by TCRdb to the immunoSEQ multiplex PCR reads, yields one record per CDR3 protein. The sample includes approximately 100,000 distinct CDR3 sequences, 80% to 95% seen only once; the top ten take 0.11% to 0.15%. Sequencing used CD4+ T cells from PBMCs. The receptors were gathered from a human donor in good health.

This chain connects TRBV27 to TRBJ2-1; tentatively, D is TRBD1 (6 bases). The CDR3 runs 13 residues. The V end was cut by 7 bases, the J end by 9 bases, with 16 bases between. CDR1 is MNHEY and CDR2 is SMNVEV in the germline V gene (reference sequence). The CDR3 nucleotides are TGTGCCAGCACCCCCACAGGGTGGGCTGAGCAGTTCTTC. Its translation is CASTPTGWAEQFF.

J is TRBJ2-3 and V is TRBV29-1; 12 bases fit TRBD2. After removal of 6 bases from V and 5 bases from J, the junction contained 6 bases not matched to a gene. The CDR3 is made up of 14 amino acids. CDR1 and CDR2 (germline): SQVTM, ANQGSEA. CDR3: CSVSSGGDQDTQYF. CDR3 nucleotides: TGCAGCGTCTCTAGCGGGGGGGACCAAGATACGCAGTATTTT.

The chain uses TRBV3-1 and TRBJ2-1; D not certain. The V end was cut by 4 bases, the J end by 1 base, with 11 bases between. Germline V CDR1 and CDR2: LGHDT, YNNKEL (reference sequence). The CDR3 covers 15 residues. Here the CDR3 DNA reads TGTGCCAGCAGCCGGCAGTCACAGTCCTACAATGAGCAGTTCTTC. It codes for CASSRQSQSYNEQFF.

In this sample, this clonotype turned up once. This rearrangement joins TRBV11-2 to TRBJ2-4; the match to TRBD2 covers 13 bases. The V gene end was trimmed by 5 bases and the J gene end by 0 bases; junction bases not matched to a gene: 10. The CDR3 has 19 amino acids. The germline V gene encodes CDR1 SGHAT and CDR2 FQNNGV. The CDR3 DNA is TGTGCCAGCAGCCTTATAGGGACTAGCGGGAACGAAGCCAAAAACATTCAGTACTTC. Translated, it gives CASSLIGTSGNEAKNIQYF.

V and J are TRBV21-1 and TRBJ2-5. TRBV21-1 represents a pseudogene. This CDR3 spans 14 amino acids. The CDR3 DNA reads TGTGCCAGCAGCAAAGCAAAGGGTTCAGAGACCCAGTACTTC. Encoded protein: CASSKAKGSETQYF.

V and J are TRBV7-2 and TRBJ2-5, with 11 bases aligning to TRBD2. Germline CDR1 reads SGHTA; CDR2 reads FQGNSA. The ends lost 3 bases at V and 5 bases at J; junction bases unmatched: 11. The CDR3 totals 17 residues. DNA for the CDR3: TGTGCCAGCAGCTTCGCCGGGACTAGCGGAGGGGGGGAGACCCAGTACTTC. Protein: CASSFAGTSGGGETQYF.

The CDR3 sequence: CASSRGGTQETQYF. The DNA of the CDR3 is TGTGCCAGCAGCCGCGGGGGCACTCAAGAGACCCAGTACTTC. This chain uses TRBV25-1 with TRBJ2-5; perhaps TRBD2 as D (7 bases). The CDR3 extends over 14 amino acids. Germline V CDR1 and CDR2: MGHDK, SYGVNS. The V and J ends lost 6 bases and 2 bases respectively, with 13 bases between them. Looking up the rest from reference TRBV25-1 and TRBJ2-5 gives the full variable domain: EADIYQTPRYLVIGTGKKITLECSQTMGHDKMYWYQQDPGMELHLIHYSYGVNSTEKGDLSSESTVSRIRTEHFPLTLESARPSHTSQYLCASSRGGTQETQYFGPGTRLLVL.

The chain couples TRBV7-9 to TRBJ2-2; tentative D call: TRBD2 (5 bases). This CDR3 has 16 amino acids. The germline V gene has CDR1 SEHNR and CDR2 FQNEAQ (reference sequence). The V end was cut by 1 base, the J end by 3 bases, with 12 bases between. Here the CDR3 reads CASSLGVTEDTGELFF. CDR3 bases: TGTGCCAGCAGCTTAGGAGTAACGGAGGACACCGGGGAGCTGTTTTTT.

The chain carries TRBV9 and TRBJ2-7; the match to TRBD2 covers 7 bases. V dropped 10 bases and J dropped 0; count of bases not matched to a gene: 16. CDR3 length equals 16 residues. The germline V gene encodes CDR1 SGDLS and CDR2 YYNGEE. The DNA of the CDR3 is TGTGCCCGCATTTTAGGGAGCGGGAAGTACTCCTACGAGCAGTACTTC. It translates to CARILGSGKYSYEQYF.

This chain uses TRBV9 with TRBJ2-3; D unclear. Germline loops: CDR1 SGDLS, CDR2 YYNGEE. This CDR3 spans 15 amino acids. V was trimmed by 0 bases and J by 6 bases, leaving 14 bases between them. The CDR3 is CASSVATSPEDTQYF. The CDR3 nucleotides read TGTGCCAGCAGCGTAGCTACTTCACCCGAGGATACGCAGTATTTT.

The rearrangement joins TRBV5-4 to TRBJ1-2; D perhaps matches TRBD1 (6 bases). CDR3 length equals 15 residues. Deletions cut 0 bases from V and 5 bases from J, with 14 bases between. Germline V CDR1 and CDR2: SGHNT, YYREEE (reference sequence). The CDR3 DNA sequence: TGTGCCAGCAGCTTGGCCTCCGGACAGACGTATGGCTACACCTTC. Amino acid sequence: CASSLASGQTYGYTF.

The chain links TRBV3-1 to TRBJ2-2, with TRBD1 identical over 8 bases. With V trimmed by 5 bases and J by 5 bases, 16 bases remained unmatched. From germline, CDR1 is LGHDT and CDR2 YNNKEL (reference sequence). This CDR3 is 18 amino acids long. The CDR3 nucleotides read TGTGCCAGCAGCGTACCGGGACAGGTCGCGGTTCGGACCGGGGAGCTGTTTTTT. Encoded protein: CASSVPGQVAVRTGELFF.

The CDR3 coding sequence is TGCGCCAGCAGCCTGGGGGTAGCGGGATACACCGGGGAGCTGTTTTTT. Protein product: CASSLGVAGYTGELFF. The genes are TRBV4-3 and TRBJ2-2; 8 positions agree with TRBD2. Germline values: CDR1 LGHNA, CDR2 YSLEER. This CDR3 comprises 16 residues. The junction had 7 bases not matched to a gene; V was cut back by 4 bases and J by 3 bases.

The rearrangement joins TRBV19 to TRBJ1-2; 7 bases are a match to TRBD1. This CDR3 is built from 11 residues. The germline V gene encodes CDR1 LNHDA and CDR2 SQIVND (reference sequence). CDR3 nucleotides: TGTGCAACGGGGACAGCCTATGGCTACACCTTC. Its translation: CATGTAYGYTF.

CDR3 bases: TGTGCCAGCAGTTACTCTCGGGGACGAGCGGGAGGGAGGGAGCAGTACTTC. Translating gives CASSYSRGRAGGREQYF. V usage is TRBV6-5 and J usage is TRBJ2-7, with 10 positions matching TRBD2. The V and J ends lost 0 bases and 7 bases, in that order; junction bases with no gene match: 12. Germline V gene lookup returns CDR1 MNHEY and CDR2 SVGAGI. The CDR3 loop spans 17 amino acids.

The genes are TRBV3-1 and TRBJ2-4; the match to TRBD1 covers 7 bases. Germline V CDR1 and CDR2: LGHDT, YNNKEL (reference sequence). The CDR3 loop spans 15 amino acids. V was pared by 4 bases and J by 1 base, with 4 bases of the junction left unmatched. CDR3 protein: CASSPGGTAKNIQYF. The CDR3 DNA reads as TGTGCCAGCAGCCCAGGGGGTACGGCCAAAAACATTCAGTACTTC. Full variable domain (outside the CDR3, taken from reference TRBV3-1 and TRBJ2-4): DTAVSQTPKYLVTQMGNDKSIKCEQNLGHDTMYWYKQDSKKFLKIMFSYNNKELIINETVPNRFSPKSPDKAHLNLHINSLELGDSAVYFCASSPGGTAKNIQYFGAGTRLSVL.

The rearrangement uses TRBV10-3 and TRBJ1-1; a weak D match, TRBD1 (5 bases). Germline V lookup: CDR1 ENHRY, CDR2 SYGVKD. Trimming took 9 bases from V and 1 from J, leaving 9 bases between them. There are 12 residues in the CDR3. CDR3 sequence: CAIGTANTEAFF. The DNA for the CDR3 is TGTGCCATAGGGACGGCGAACACTGAAGCTTTCTTT.

The V call is TRBV20-1, the J call TRBJ1-4, with 9 nucleotides matching TRBD1. CDR3 length equals 14 residues. Trimming cost V 3 bases and J 8 bases; bases outside gene matches: 7. Germline loops: CDR1 DFQATT, CDR2 SNEGSKA (reference sequence). The CDR3 DNA is TGCAGTGCTAGGGAGGGACAGGGCTGGGAAAAACTGTTTTTT. Translated: CSAREGQGWEKLFF.

The table lists this clonotype with a count of one. V is TRBV12-3 or TRBV12-4 and J is TRBJ2-7; 8 nucleotides match TRBD1. With 6 bases clipped from V and 6 bases from J, the junction kept 7 bases outside the gene matches. The CDR3 contains 13 residues. The CDR3 sequence: CASSHNDRGEQYF. The CDR3 nucleotides are TGTGCCAGCAGCCATAATGACAGGGGCGAGCAGTACTTC.

The genes are TRBV20-1 and TRBJ1-2, with D tentatively TRBD1 (5 bases). Germline loops: CDR1 DFQATT, CDR2 SNEGSKA (reference sequence). The CDR3 is made up of 12 amino acids. V was trimmed by 2 bases and J by 7 bases, leaving 11 bases between them. CDR3 region: CSARWQGGGYTF. Written as DNA, the CDR3 is TGCAGTGCTAGATGGCAGGGAGGTGGCTACACCTTC.

V usage is TRBV7-2 and J usage is TRBJ2-1; 7 bases fit TRBD2. The ends lost 1 base at V and 10 bases at J; junction bases unmatched: 19. Germline lookup yields CDR1 SGHTA and CDR2 FQGNSA. This CDR3 contains 18 residues. The CDR3 here is CASSLVGGRAVAFQEQFF. CDR3 nucleotides: TGTGCCAGCAGCTTAGTTGGGGGGAGGGCCGTTGCATTTCAAGAGCAGTTCTTC.

There are a few counts of this clonotype. The V gene is TRBV7-2, the J gene TRBJ2-7; TRBD2 matches at 12 bases. The CDR3 has 15 residues. Germline assignment: CDR1 SGHTA and CDR2 FQGNSA. The J segment lost 3 bases and the V segment lost 4 bases, leaving 4 bases of the junction unmatched. For the CDR3, the DNA is TGTGCCAGCAGCTCGACTAGCGGGGGCCTCTACGAGCAGTACTTC. As protein: CASSSTSGGLYEQYF.

The CDR3 DNA reads as TGTGCCAGCAGTCGGACCCAGAGCTCCTACGAGCAGTACTTC. This encodes CASSRTQSSYEQYF. J is TRBJ2-7 and V is TRBV7-7; D not resolved. Germline assignment: CDR1 SSHAT and CDR2 FNYEAQ (reference sequence). V was cut by 6 bases and J by 0 bases, with 12 bases left in between. The CDR3 contains 14 residues.

The CDR3 spells CASSLAGLAQETQYF. DNA of the CDR3: TGTGCCAGCAGCTTGGCCGGGCTAGCGCAAGAGACCCAGTACTTC. The chain links TRBV5-4 to TRBJ2-5; D perhaps matches TRBD2 (6 bases). From germline, CDR1 is SGHNT and CDR2 YYREEE (reference sequence). There are 15 residues in the CDR3. V lost 0 bases and J lost 2, with 11 bases in between.

The chain is built from TRBV6-5 and TRBJ1-5; a possible D gene is TRBD1 (5 bases). The CDR3 loop spans 14 amino acids. V was cut by 2 bases and J by 0 bases, with 5 bases left in between. Per the germline V gene, CDR1 is MNHEY and CDR2 is SVGAGI. The CDR3 reads CASSYGASNQPQHF. DNA of the CDR3: TGTGCCAGCAGTTACGGGGCTAGCAATCAGCCCCAGCATTTT.

V is TRBV3-1 and J is TRBJ2-7, with TRBD1 identical over 8 bases. The CDR3 runs 14 residues. J lost 5 bases, V lost 5 bases, and 8 bases had no gene match. Germline CDR1 reads LGHDT; CDR2 reads YNNKEL (reference sequence). The CDR3 protein is CASSRTGLEDEQYF. The CDR3 DNA is TGTGCCAGCAGCAGGACAGGGTTGGAGGACGAGCAGTACTTC.

The chain carries TRBV7-9 and TRBJ2-3, with TRBD2 matching over 12 bases. J lost 5 bases, V lost 5 bases, and 2 bases had no gene match. There are 14 residues in the CDR3. Germline loops: CDR1 SEHNR, CDR2 FQNEAQ (reference sequence). The CDR3: CASSLTSGGDTQYF. The CDR3 bases are TGTGCCAGCAGCCTGACTAGCGGGGGAGATACGCAGTATTTT.